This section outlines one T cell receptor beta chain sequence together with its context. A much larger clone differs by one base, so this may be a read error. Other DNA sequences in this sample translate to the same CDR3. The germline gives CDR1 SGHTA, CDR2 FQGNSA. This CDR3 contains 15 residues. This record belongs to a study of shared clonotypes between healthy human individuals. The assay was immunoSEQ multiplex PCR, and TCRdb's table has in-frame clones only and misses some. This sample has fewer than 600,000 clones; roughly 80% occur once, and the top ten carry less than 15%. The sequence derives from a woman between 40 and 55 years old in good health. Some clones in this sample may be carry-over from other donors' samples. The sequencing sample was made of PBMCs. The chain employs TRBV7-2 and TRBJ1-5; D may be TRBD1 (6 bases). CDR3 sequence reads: CASSLLGGGNQPQHF. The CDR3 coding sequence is TGTGCCAGCAGCTTATTGGGGGGGGGCAATCAGCCCCAACATTTT.